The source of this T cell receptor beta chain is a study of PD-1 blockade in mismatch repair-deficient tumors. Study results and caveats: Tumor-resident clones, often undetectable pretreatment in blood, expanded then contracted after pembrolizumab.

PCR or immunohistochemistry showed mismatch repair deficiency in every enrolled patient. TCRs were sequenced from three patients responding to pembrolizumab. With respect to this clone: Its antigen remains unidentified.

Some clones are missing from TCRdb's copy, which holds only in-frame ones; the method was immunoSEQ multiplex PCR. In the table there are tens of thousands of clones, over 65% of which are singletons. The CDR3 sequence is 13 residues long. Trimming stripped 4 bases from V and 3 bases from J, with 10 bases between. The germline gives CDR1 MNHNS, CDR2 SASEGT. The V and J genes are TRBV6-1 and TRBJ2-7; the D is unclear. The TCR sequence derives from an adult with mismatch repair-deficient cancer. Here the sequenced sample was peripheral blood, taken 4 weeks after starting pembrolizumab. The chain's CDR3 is CASSGTENYEQYF. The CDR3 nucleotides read TGTGCCAGCAGTGGGACGGAAAACTACGAGCAGTACTTC.